This TCR beta chain originates from a study of vaccination effects on CD4 cells after COVID-19. About the research overall: The study sampled a few convalescent patients both early and late after vaccination.

At the end of less than 12 days of culture, CD4+ T cells were isolated. Documented for the person is a PCR-confirmed SARS-CoV-2 infection occurring between March and December 2020. The vaccine given was either BNT162b2 or mRNA-1273, in two doses. This table comes from immunoSEQ multiplex PCR, and its TCRdb copy is limited to in-frame clones, with some not included. Of tens of thousands of clones in the sample, over 65% are singletons; the top ten hold 3.6%. Trimming removed 6 bases from V and 6 bases from J; junction bases left unmatched: 9. The CDR3 sequence is 16 residues long. Germline V CDR1 and CDR2: SGHTA, FQGNSA. This clone has just a few counts. Its antigen is currently unknown.

The receptor's source is a human donor who had a prior SARS-CoV-2 infection. Material: CD4+ T cells from PBMCs cultured without peptide, obtained after COVID-19 vaccination. The chain uses TRBV7-2 and TRBJ2-1; 12 nucleotides line up with TRBD2. The CDR3 DNA is TGTGCCAGCAGATTCTCTAGCGGGGGGGTATCCAATGAGCAGTTCTTC. Encoded protein: CASRFSSGGVSNEQFF. The full variable domain, rest sourced from reference TRBV7-2 and TRBJ2-1, is GAGVSQSPSNKVTEKGKDVELRCDPISGHTALYWYRQSLGQGLEFLIYFQGNSAPDKSGLPSDRFSAERTGGSVSTLTIQRTQQEDSAVYLCASRFSSGGVSNEQFFGPGTRLTVL.